The present T cell receptor (beta chain) was sequenced within a study of blood T cell repertoires in COVID-19. Background on the study: Researchers got acute and convalescent COVID-19 samples from the United States, Italy and Spain. The analysed material was cDNA or gDNA that came from T cells, B-cell-depleted T cells, or PBMCs.

The CDR3 is 15 residues long. Germline loops: CDR1 MDHEN, CDR2 SYDVKM. The V gene lost 5 bases and the J gene lost 1 base, with 12 bases spanning the gap. Original processing notes: How many nucleated cells were present was estimated from reference gene primer amplification. TCRdb keeps only in-frame clones here, not all; method: immunoSEQ multiplex PCR. That table furnishes V, J and clone size, whereas the DNA furnished D and trimming. This table has approximately 190,000 clones, 86% appearing once. The sequenced material came from peripheral blood. The sequence derives from an elderly man with acute or convalescent COVID-19. The chain joins TRBV28 to TRBJ2-4; TRBD1 might be the D (6 bases). CDR3 sequence: CASSPPGAAKNIQYF. Here the CDR3 DNA reads TGTGCCAGCAGTCCCCCAGGGGCCGCCAAAAACATTCAGTACTTC.